The next 3 T cell receptor beta chains were all read from a single sample in a study of T cell responses to AZD1222 COVID-19 vaccine. This table comes from immunoSEQ multiplex PCR, and its TCRdb copy is limited to in-frame clones, with some not included. Counted here are over 75,000 clones, roughly nine tenths occurring once; the ten biggest clones make up around 3%. Sequences were derived from peripheral blood, sampled on day 0 of AZD1222 vaccination. These receptors all come from an adult in good health.

The rearrangement links TRBV7-9 to TRBJ1-3; D is possibly TRBD1 (6 bases). This CDR3 comprises 16 residues. Trimming removed 0 bases at V and 0 bases at J, with 9 bases between. CDR1 is SEHNR, CDR2 FQNEAQ, per germline (reference sequence). The CDR3 DNA reads TGTGCCAGCAGCTTAGCTGACAGGAACTCTGGAAACACCATATATTTT. It is translated as CASSLADRNSGNTIYF.

The chain couples TRBV6-1 to TRBJ1-4; 8 positions agree with TRBD1. CDR1 and CDR2 (germline): MNHNS, SASEGT. The CDR3 has 15 residues. V shed 1 base and J 11 bases; nucleotides not matched to a gene: 9. Here the CDR3 reads CASSEVGTGLAKLFF. The CDR3 bases are TGTGCCAGCAGTGAAGTAGGGACAGGCCTTGCTAAACTGTTTTTT.

This sequence joins TRBV2 and TRBJ1-3, with D hard to call. The CDR3 is made up of 13 amino acids. CDR1 is SNHLY, CDR2 FYNNEI, per germline. Trimming stripped 6 bases from V and 0 bases from J, with 6 bases between. CDR3 sequence reads: CASRRDSGNTIYF. In nucleotides, the CDR3 is TGTGCCAGCAGGAGGGACTCTGGAAACACCATATATTTT.